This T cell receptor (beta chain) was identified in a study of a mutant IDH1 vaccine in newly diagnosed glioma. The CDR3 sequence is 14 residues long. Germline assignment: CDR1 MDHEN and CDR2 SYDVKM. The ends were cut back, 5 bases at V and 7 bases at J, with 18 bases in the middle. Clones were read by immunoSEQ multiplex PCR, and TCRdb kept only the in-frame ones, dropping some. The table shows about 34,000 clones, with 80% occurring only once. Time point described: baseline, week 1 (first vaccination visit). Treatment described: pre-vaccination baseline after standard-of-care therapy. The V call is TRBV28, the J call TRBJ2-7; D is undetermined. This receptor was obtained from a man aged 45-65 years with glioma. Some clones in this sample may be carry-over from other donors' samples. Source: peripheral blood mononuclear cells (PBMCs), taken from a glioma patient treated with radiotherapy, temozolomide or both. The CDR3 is CASSALARREEQYF. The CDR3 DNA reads TGTGCCAGCAGTGCACTCGCCAGACGTGAAGAGCAGTACTTC.